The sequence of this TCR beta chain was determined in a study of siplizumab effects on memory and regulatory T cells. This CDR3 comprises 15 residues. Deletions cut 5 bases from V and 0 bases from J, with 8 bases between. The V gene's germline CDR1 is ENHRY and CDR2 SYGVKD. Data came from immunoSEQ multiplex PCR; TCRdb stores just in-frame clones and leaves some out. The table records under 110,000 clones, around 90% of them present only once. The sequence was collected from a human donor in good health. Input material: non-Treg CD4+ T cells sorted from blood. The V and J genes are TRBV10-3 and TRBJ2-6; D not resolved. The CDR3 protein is CAISNQDSGANVLTF. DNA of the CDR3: TGTGCCATCAGTAACCAGGACTCTGGGGCCAACGTCCTGACTTTC.